The rows below give T cell receptor beta chains drawn from one sample of a study of memory CD8 T cells in hepatitis C reinfection. Repertoires were generated with immunoSEQ multiplex PCR, while TCRdb's copy carries only in-frame clones and drops some. This table has under 3,000 clones, just under 90% appearing once. The sample was naive CD8+ T cells sorted from blood. The source is a man aged 45 to 65 with hepatitis C virus infection. Each CDR3 is given with its conserved first and last residue. A D gene is named only where the DNA matches it firmly. Clone size appears in some rows only: once, few, many, or a class for an expanded clone.

abundance: -; v_gene: TRBV2; d_gene: TRBD2; j_gene: TRBJ2-1; CDR3nt: TGTGCCAGCAGTGAGCGGCTAGCGGGAGAAGGCAATGAGCAGTTCTTC; CDR3aa: CASSERLAGEGNEQFF
abundance: -; v_gene: TRBV13; d_gene: TRBD1; j_gene: TRBJ2-5; CDR3nt: TGTGCCAGCAGCTGGACAGGGGGTCTGGAGAGGGAGACCCAGTACTTC; CDR3aa: CASSWTGGLERETQYF
abundance: -; v_gene: TRBV7-8; d_gene: TRBD1; j_gene: TRBJ2-7; CDR3nt: TGTGCCAGCAGCTACCTACGGGACAGCACCTACGAGCAGTACTTC; CDR3aa: CASSYLRDSTYEQYF
abundance: -; v_gene: TRBV27; d_gene: TRBD2; j_gene: TRBJ2-3; CDR3nt: TGTGCCAGCAGTTTATCGGTCCTAGCGGTGATCGGCACAGATACGCAGTATTTT; CDR3aa: CASSLSVLAVIGTDTQYF
abundance: -; v_gene: TRBV7-8; d_gene: TRBD2; j_gene: TRBJ2-7; CDR3nt: TGTGCCAGCAGCTTGGGACTAGCGGGAGAACTTAGCTCCTACGAGCAGTACTTC; CDR3aa: CASSLGLAGELSSYEQYF
abundance: -; v_gene: TRBV5-1; d_gene: TRBD2; j_gene: TRBJ2-3; CDR3nt: TGCGCCAGCAGCCCCAGCGGACTAGCGGGGATGGCCCCAGATACGCAGTATTTT; CDR3aa: CASSPSGLAGMAPDTQYF
abundance: -; v_gene: TRBV13; d_gene: -; j_gene: TRBJ2-7; CDR3nt: TGTGCCAGCAGCCCCGGGACTCTTGAGCAGTACTTC; CDR3aa: CASSPGTLEQYF
abundance: -; v_gene: TRBV15; d_gene: TRBD1; j_gene: TRBJ2-1; CDR3nt: TGTGCCACCAGCAGAGAATTAGGGGGCGATGAGCAGTTCTTC; CDR3aa: CATSRELGGDEQFF
abundance: -; v_gene: TRBV7-3; d_gene: TRBD1; j_gene: TRBJ1-6; CDR3nt: TGTGCCAGCAGCTTGACGACAGGGGTTAATTCACCCCTCCACTTT; CDR3aa: CASSLTTGVNSPLHF
abundance: -; v_gene: TRBV23-1; d_gene: -; j_gene: TRBJ1-5; CDR3nt: TGCGCCAGCAGTCAATTCCAGGGCAATCAGCCCCAGCATTTT; CDR3aa: CASSQFQGNQPQHF
abundance: -; v_gene: TRBV9; d_gene: -; j_gene: TRBJ1-5; CDR3nt: TGTGCCAGCAGCGTAGATGGGGGGAGCAATCAGCCCCAGCATTTT; CDR3aa: CASSVDGGSNQPQHF
abundance: -; v_gene: TRBV5-1; d_gene: TRBD2; j_gene: TRBJ2-3; CDR3nt: TGCGCCAGCGCCACCGGGACTAGCGGAACCACAGATACGCAGTATTTT; CDR3aa: CASATGTSGTTDTQYF
abundance: once; v_gene: TRBV6-5; d_gene: -; j_gene: TRBJ1-1; CDR3nt: -; CDR3aa: CASTLGAGGYTEAFF
abundance: -; v_gene: TRBV6-5; d_gene: -; j_gene: TRBJ1-5; CDR3nt: TGTGCCAGTCGGGAGGGAATCGGGAGCAATCAGCCCCAGCATTTT; CDR3aa: CASREGIGSNQPQHF
abundance: -; v_gene: TRBV7-9; d_gene: -; j_gene: TRBJ2-5; CDR3nt: TGTGCCAGCAGCCAAGCGGGCACGCAAGAGACCCAGTACTTC; CDR3aa: CASSQAGTQETQYF
abundance: -; v_gene: TRBV4-2; d_gene: -; j_gene: TRBJ1-1; CDR3nt: TGTGCCAGCAGCCAAGATGCGTTAAGGGGGAACACTGAAGCTTTCTTT; CDR3aa: CASSQDALRGNTEAFF
abundance: few; v_gene: TRBV6-1; d_gene: -; j_gene: TRBJ1-5; CDR3nt: TGTGCCAGCAGGGGTGGGACATCAGCAAATCAGCCCCAGCATTTT; CDR3aa: CASRGGTSANQPQHF
abundance: -; v_gene: TRBV14; d_gene: TRBD2; j_gene: TRBJ2-7; CDR3nt: TGTGCCAGCAGCCAAGTCCTAGCGGGAGCGGCCTACGAGCAGTACTTC; CDR3aa: CASSQVLAGAAYEQYF
abundance: -; v_gene: TRBV5-1; d_gene: TRBD2; j_gene: TRBJ2-7; CDR3nt: TGCGCCAGCAGCTTGGGACTAGCGTACTCCTACGAGCAGTACTTC; CDR3aa: CASSLGLAYSYEQYF
abundance: once; v_gene: TRBV4-3; d_gene: TRBD1; j_gene: TRBJ2-1; CDR3nt: TGCGCCAGCAGCCAGGCTCCGGGACAGGGGCTCTACAATGAGCAGTTCTTC; CDR3aa: CASSQAPGQGLYNEQFF
abundance: -; v_gene: TRBV15; d_gene: -; j_gene: TRBJ2-3; CDR3nt: TGTGCCACCAGCAGGGGACTGGACAGGACCGAAGATACGCAGTATTTT; CDR3aa: CATSRGLDRTEDTQYF
abundance: -; v_gene: TRBV19; d_gene: TRBD1; j_gene: TRBJ2-7; CDR3nt: TGTGCCAGTAGTATTCGGTTTCCCCTTTTGGGACAGGGGAACGGCGAGCAGTACTTC; CDR3aa: CASSIRFPLLGQGNGEQYF
abundance: -; v_gene: TRBV12-5; d_gene: TRBD1; j_gene: TRBJ2-7; CDR3nt: TGTGCTAGTGGTCCCCGACAGGGGGCGGAGTACGAGCAGTACTTC; CDR3aa: CASGPRQGAEYEQYF
abundance: once; v_gene: TRBV6-5; d_gene: -; j_gene: TRBJ1-1; CDR3nt: TGTGCCAGCAGTACCCGACAGATGAACACTGAAGCTTTCTTT; CDR3aa: CASSTRQMNTEAFF
abundance: -; v_gene: TRBV5-1; d_gene: TRBD2; j_gene: TRBJ2-7; CDR3nt: TGCGCCAGCAGCTCTAGCGGGAGCCCCGAGCAGTACTTC; CDR3aa: CASSSSGSPEQYF
abundance: -; v_gene: TRBV27; d_gene: -; j_gene: TRBJ1-2; CDR3nt: TGTGCCAGCAGTTTACCGCGGGGCAGGACGGATGGCTACACCTTC; CDR3aa: CASSLPRGRTDGYTF
abundance: -; v_gene: TRBV7-3; d_gene: TRBD2; j_gene: TRBJ2-1; CDR3nt: TGTGCCAGCAGCTTAGCGGGACTAGCGCAGAATGAGCAGTTCTTC; CDR3aa: CASSLAGLAQNEQFF
abundance: -; v_gene: TRBV7-6; d_gene: -; j_gene: TRBJ2-1; CDR3nt: TGTGCCAGCAGCTTAGGGCCTCAGGGCGATGAGCAGTTCTTC; CDR3aa: CASSLGPQGDEQFF
abundance: -; v_gene: TRBV28; d_gene: -; j_gene: TRBJ2-5; CDR3nt: TGTGCCAGCAGTCTCGACCCGAGGACTGAGCAAGAGACCCAGTACTTC; CDR3aa: CASSLDPRTEQETQYF
abundance: large; v_gene: TRBV4-1; d_gene: TRBD2; j_gene: TRBJ2-7; CDR3nt: TGCGCCAGCAGCCCCGGTCAGACTAGCGGAGGCTACGAGCAGTACTTC; CDR3aa: CASSPGQTSGGYEQYF
abundance: -; v_gene: TRBV19; d_gene: TRBD1; j_gene: TRBJ2-7; CDR3nt: TGTGCCAGTAGTGTGGACAGGGTGGGACCCTACGAGCAGTACTTC; CDR3aa: CASSVDRVGPYEQYF
abundance: -; v_gene: TRBV4-1; d_gene: TRBD2; j_gene: TRBJ2-3; CDR3nt: TGCGCCAGCAGCCAAGATAGTAGCGGGAGGATCGCAGATACGCAGTATTTT; CDR3aa: CASSQDSSGRIADTQYF
abundance: -; v_gene: TRBV9; d_gene: TRBD2; j_gene: TRBJ2-4; CDR3nt: TGTGCCAGCAGCGTAGAAGCTAGCGGGATGGCCAAAAACATTCAGTACTTC; CDR3aa: CASSVEASGMAKNIQYF
abundance: -; v_gene: TRBV5-4; d_gene: -; j_gene: TRBJ1-2; CDR3nt: TGTGCCAGCAGCTTGCAGGGTACGGGCTATGGCTACACCTTC; CDR3aa: CASSLQGTGYGYTF
abundance: -; v_gene: TRBV27; d_gene: TRBD1; j_gene: TRBJ1-1; CDR3nt: TGTGCCAGCAGTTATGGGCAGGGGGCCGTCGCTTTCTTT; CDR3aa: CASSYGQGAVAFF
abundance: once; v_gene: TRBV5-6; d_gene: TRBD2; j_gene: TRBJ2-5; CDR3nt: TGTGCCAGCAGCTTGGTTGCGGGGGTTCAAGAGACCCAGTACTTC; CDR3aa: CASSLVAGVQETQYF
abundance: -; v_gene: TRBV27; d_gene: TRBD2; j_gene: TRBJ2-2; CDR3nt: TGTGCCAGCAGTTTAATGTGGGACCGAACGACTAGCCGTTCCGGGGAGCTGTTTTTT; CDR3aa: CASSLMWDRTTSRSGELFF
abundance: -; v_gene: TRBV11-2; d_gene: TRBD2; j_gene: TRBJ2-1; CDR3nt: TGTGCCAGCAGCTTGCGGGAGGGCCTCTATGAGCAGTTCTTC; CDR3aa: CASSLREGLYEQFF
abundance: -; v_gene: TRBV12-5; d_gene: TRBD1; j_gene: TRBJ1-3; CDR3nt: TGTGCTAGTGGTTTGGTAGGGGGCCCCTCTGGAAACACCATATATTTT; CDR3aa: CASGLVGGPSGNTIYF
abundance: -; v_gene: TRBV27; d_gene: -; j_gene: TRBJ2-1; CDR3nt: TGTGCCAGCAGTTTTAGCGGCAGCTCCTACAATGAGCAGTTCTTC; CDR3aa: CASSFSGSSYNEQFF
abundance: -; v_gene: TRBV10-2; d_gene: TRBD2; j_gene: TRBJ2-1; CDR3nt: TGCGCCAGCAGTGAATCGGGACAACTAGCGGGCTCCTACAATGAGCAGTTCTTC; CDR3aa: CASSESGQLAGSYNEQFF
abundance: once; v_gene: TRBV27; d_gene: TRBD1; j_gene: TRBJ1-5; CDR3nt: TGTGCCAGCAGTTCCCCAAGGGGACAGCGCAATCAGCCCCAGCATTTT; CDR3aa: CASSSPRGQRNQPQHF
abundance: -; v_gene: TRBV7-8; d_gene: -; j_gene: TRBJ2-7; CDR3nt: TGTGCCAGCAGCTTAGATTCAGGAGAGCAGTACTTC; CDR3aa: CASSLDSGEQYF
abundance: -; v_gene: TRBV2; d_gene: -; j_gene: TRBJ1-5; CDR3nt: TGTGCCAGCAGTGGAGAGGTACAGGGTGGGCTTCAGCCCCAGCATTTT; CDR3aa: CASSGEVQGGLQPQHF
abundance: -; v_gene: TRBV14; d_gene: TRBD1; j_gene: TRBJ2-7; CDR3nt: TGTGCCAGCAGCCTTCTCCGACAGGGGAGAAACGAGCAGTACTTC; CDR3aa: CASSLLRQGRNEQYF
abundance: once; v_gene: TRBV7-2; d_gene: TRBD1; j_gene: TRBJ1-2; CDR3nt: TGTGCCAGCAGCTTACTCAATGGACAGGTCGGCGAATCCTATGGCTACACCTTC; CDR3aa: CASSLLNGQVGESYGYTF